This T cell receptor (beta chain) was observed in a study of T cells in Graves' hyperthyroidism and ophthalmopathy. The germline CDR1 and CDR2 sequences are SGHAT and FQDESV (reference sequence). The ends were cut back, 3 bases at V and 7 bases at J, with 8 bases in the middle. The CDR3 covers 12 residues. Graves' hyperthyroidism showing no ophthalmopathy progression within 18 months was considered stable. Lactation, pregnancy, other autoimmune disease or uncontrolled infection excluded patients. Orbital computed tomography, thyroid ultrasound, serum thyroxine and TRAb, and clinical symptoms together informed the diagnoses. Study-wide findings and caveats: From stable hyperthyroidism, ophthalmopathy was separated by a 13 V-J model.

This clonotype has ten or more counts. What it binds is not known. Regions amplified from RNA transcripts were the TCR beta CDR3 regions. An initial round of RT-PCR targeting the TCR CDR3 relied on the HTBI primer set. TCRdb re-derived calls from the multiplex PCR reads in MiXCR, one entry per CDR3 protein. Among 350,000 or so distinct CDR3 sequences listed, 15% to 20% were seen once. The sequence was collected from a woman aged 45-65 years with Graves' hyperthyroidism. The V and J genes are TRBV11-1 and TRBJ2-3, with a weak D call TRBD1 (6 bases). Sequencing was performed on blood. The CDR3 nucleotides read TGTGCCAGCAGCTTCGGACAGAATACGCAGTATTTT. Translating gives CASSFGQNTQYF.